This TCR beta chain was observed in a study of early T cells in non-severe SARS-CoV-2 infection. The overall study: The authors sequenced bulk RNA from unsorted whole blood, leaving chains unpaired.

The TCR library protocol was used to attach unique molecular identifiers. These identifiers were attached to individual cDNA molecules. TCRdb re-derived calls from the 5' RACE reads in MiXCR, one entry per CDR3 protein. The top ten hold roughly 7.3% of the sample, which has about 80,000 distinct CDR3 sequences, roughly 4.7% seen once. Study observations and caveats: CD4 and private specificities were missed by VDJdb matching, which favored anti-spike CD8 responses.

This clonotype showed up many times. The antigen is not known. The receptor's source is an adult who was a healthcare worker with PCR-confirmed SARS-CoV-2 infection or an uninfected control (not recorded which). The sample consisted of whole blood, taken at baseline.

CDR3 in amino acids: CASSVELAKNIQYF. Here the CDR3 DNA reads TGTGCCAGCAGTGTGGAGCTAGCCAAAAACATTCAGTACTTC. V and J are TRBV6-1 and TRBJ2-4; unclear D gene. The length of the CDR3 is 14 residues. The germline V gene encodes CDR1 MNHNS and CDR2 SASEGT. V gave up 4 bases and J gave up 0 bases, with 7 bases separating them.